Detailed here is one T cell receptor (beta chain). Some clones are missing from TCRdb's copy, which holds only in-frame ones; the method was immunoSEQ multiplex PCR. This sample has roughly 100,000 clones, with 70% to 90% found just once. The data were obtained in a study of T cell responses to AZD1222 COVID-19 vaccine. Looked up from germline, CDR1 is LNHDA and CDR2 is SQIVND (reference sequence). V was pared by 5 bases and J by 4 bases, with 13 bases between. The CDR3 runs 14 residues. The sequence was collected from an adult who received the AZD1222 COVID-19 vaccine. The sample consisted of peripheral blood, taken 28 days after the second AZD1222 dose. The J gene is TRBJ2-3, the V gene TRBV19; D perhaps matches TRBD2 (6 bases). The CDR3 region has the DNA TGTGCCAGTAGTCAACTAGGGGAGGCAGATACGCAGTATTTT. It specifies CASSQLGEADTQYF.